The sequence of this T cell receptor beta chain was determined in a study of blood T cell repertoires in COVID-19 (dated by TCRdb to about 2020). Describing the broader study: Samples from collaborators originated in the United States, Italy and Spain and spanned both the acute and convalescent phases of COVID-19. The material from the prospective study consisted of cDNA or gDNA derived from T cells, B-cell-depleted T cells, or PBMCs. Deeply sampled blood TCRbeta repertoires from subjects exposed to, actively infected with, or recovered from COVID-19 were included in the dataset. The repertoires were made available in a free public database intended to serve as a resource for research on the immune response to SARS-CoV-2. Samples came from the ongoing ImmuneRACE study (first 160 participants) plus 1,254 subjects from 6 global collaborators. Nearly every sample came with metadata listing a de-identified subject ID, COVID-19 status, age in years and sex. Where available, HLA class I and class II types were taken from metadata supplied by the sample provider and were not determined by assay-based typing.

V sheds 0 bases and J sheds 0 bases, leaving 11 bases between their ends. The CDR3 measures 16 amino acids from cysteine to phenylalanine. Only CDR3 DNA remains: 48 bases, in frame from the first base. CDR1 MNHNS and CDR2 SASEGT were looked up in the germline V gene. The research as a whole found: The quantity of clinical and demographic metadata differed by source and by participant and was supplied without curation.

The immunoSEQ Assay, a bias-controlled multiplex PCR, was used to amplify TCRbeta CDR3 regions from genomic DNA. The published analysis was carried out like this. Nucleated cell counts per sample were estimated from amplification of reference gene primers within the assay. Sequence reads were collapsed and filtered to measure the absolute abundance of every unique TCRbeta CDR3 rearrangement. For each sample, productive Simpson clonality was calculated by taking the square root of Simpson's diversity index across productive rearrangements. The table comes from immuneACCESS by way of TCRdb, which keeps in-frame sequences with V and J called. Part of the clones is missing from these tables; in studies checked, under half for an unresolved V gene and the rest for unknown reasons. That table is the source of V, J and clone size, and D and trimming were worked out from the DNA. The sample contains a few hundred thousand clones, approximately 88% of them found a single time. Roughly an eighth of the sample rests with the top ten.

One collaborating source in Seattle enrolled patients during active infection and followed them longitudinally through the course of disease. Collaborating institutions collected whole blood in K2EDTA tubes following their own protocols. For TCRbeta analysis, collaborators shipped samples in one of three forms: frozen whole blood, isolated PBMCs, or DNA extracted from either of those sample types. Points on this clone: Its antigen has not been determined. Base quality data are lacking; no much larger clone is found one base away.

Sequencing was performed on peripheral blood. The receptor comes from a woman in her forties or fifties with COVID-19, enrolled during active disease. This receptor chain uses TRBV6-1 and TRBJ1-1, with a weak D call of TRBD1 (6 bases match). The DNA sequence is TGTGCCAGCAGTGAAGCGACCGGGACACTGAACACTGAAGCTTTCTTT. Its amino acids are CASSEATGTLNTEAFF.